The rows below give T cell receptor beta chains drawn from one sample of a study of beta chain features in type 1 diabetes. TCRdb keeps only in-frame clones here, not all; method: immunoSEQ multiplex PCR. The sample has approximately 250,000 clones; 9.6% are singletons. Sequenced sample: naive CD4+ T cells from blood. The receptors stem from a young woman in good health. Both conserved end residues are trimmed from each CDR3.

ASSQFRGSGRVAYEQY	TRBV4-2	TRBJ2-7
ASRADRNSNQPQH	TRBV6-1	TRBJ1-5
ASGLVVSRVGNEQF	TRBV12-5	TRBJ2-1
ASSVGVLPGGTGELF	TRBV9	TRBJ2-2
ASSIGLGQPQH	TRBV11-2	TRBJ1-5
ASSQGLRAPDTQY	TRBV14	TRBJ2-3
ASSLTGPGNTIY	TRBV11-2	TRBJ1-3
ASSGGQGRYEQY	TRBV5-4	TRBJ2-7
AWSQGSGNTIY	TRBV30	TRBJ1-3
ASSPRISGQRISYEQY	TRBV18	TRBJ2-7
ASSLPGRNEQF	TRBV11-2	TRBJ2-1
ASSLDSRTSWETQY	TRBV11-2	TRBJ2-5
ASSQVTPGQGAAYGYT	TRBV4-1	TRBJ1-2
SVVPQGGTEAF	TRBV29-1	TRBJ1-1
ASSYSTGREAF	TRBV6-6	TRBJ1-1
ASSIPMGAGTDTQY	TRBV9	TRBJ2-3
ASSQSEAYTYGYT	TRBV23-1	TRBJ1-2
ASRPADRGNSPLH	TRBV6-5	TRBJ1-6
ASSVGGLSTDTQY	TRBV9	TRBJ2-3
ASSQGLAGGPETQY	TRBV19	TRBJ2-5
ASSAYLAGANYNEQF	TRBV5-1	TRBJ2-1
ASSPMGATISYEQY	TRBV5-4	TRBJ2-7
ASGLAHTGSTEAF	TRBV12-5	TRBJ1-1
ATSSFSGIHEQY	TRBV15	TRBJ2-7
ASSQEINRDTQY	TRBV4-3	TRBJ2-3
ASSRTSGSLSYEQY	TRBV5-4	TRBJ2-7
ASSLAGGRDTQY	TRBV6-1	TRBJ2-3
ASTGSGRGNEQF	TRBV7-6	TRBJ2-1
ASSPRDRGWGEQF	TRBV25-1	TRBJ2-1
ASSGTSGAGSSYNEQF	TRBV5-6	TRBJ2-1
ASQGQNTEAF	TRBV6-6	TRBJ1-1
ASSQGLYGYT	TRBV4-1	TRBJ1-2
ASSSYLVRARLGDEQF	TRBV7-6	TRBJ2-1
ASSDTGASLYEQY	TRBV6-1	TRBJ2-7
ASSPIGTGGGTEAF	TRBV18	TRBJ1-1
ASSLNSGATHTEAF	TRBV18	TRBJ1-1
ASSGLSTGANEKLF	TRBV7-9	TRBJ1-4
SVEERRGTLREQY	TRBV29-1	TRBJ2-7
ASMRANAGELF	TRBV27	TRBJ2-2